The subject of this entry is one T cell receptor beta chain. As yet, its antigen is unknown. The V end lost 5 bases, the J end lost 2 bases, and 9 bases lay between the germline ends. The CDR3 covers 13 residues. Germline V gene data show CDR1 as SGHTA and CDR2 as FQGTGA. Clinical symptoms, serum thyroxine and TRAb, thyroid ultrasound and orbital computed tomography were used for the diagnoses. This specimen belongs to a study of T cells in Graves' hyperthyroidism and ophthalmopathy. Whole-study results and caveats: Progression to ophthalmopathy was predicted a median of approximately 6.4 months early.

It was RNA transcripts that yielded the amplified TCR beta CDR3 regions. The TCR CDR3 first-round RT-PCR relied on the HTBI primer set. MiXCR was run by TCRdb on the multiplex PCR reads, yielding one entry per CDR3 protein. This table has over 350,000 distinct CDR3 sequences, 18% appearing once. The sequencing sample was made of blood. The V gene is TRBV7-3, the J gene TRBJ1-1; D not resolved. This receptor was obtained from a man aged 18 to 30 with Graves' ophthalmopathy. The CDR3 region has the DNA TGTGCCAGCAGCCAAGGGCACAACACTGAAGCTTTCTTT. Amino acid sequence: CASSQGHNTEAFF.